A selection of T cell receptor beta chains follows, all from one sample in a study of CD8+ T cells in alopecia areata. Repertoires were generated with immunoSEQ multiplex PCR, while TCRdb's copy carries only in-frame clones and drops some. The data show 180,000 or so clones, roughly 66% seen once. The sequencing used CD8+ T cells sorted from blood, collected at week 0. Receptors were obtained from a human donor with alopecia areata. CDR3s include the opening cysteine and the closing phenylalanine or tryptophan. Each record gives: V gene, clone size, D gene, J gene, CDR3 protein, CDR3 DNA. D genes are given only for firm matches. Clone size, where shown, is once, few, many, or a class for clones that have expanded.

>TRBV19|-|TRBD1|TRBJ2-1
CASTHPGQGGSYNEQFF
TGTGCCAGTACCCATCCCGGACAGGGTGGCTCCTACAATGAGCAGTTCTTC
>TRBV4-1|-|-|TRBJ2-5
CASSQDGGTETQYF
TGCGCCAGCAGCCAAGATGGGGGGACAGAGACCCAGTACTTC
>TRBV6-4|-|-|TRBJ2-1
CASSDSAYNEQFF
TGTGCCAGCAGTGACTCAGCGTACAATGAGCAGTTCTTC
>TRBV7-9|-|-|TRBJ2-7
CASSPLLSEEQYF
TGTGCCAGCAGCCCCCTTCTTTCTGAGGAGCAGTACTTC
>TRBV9|-|-|TRBJ2-7
CASSPTFGVHEQYF
TGTGCCAGCAGCCCCACATTCGGAGTCCACGAGCAGTACTTC
>TRBV13|-|-|TRBJ1-2
CASSPQGAGGYTF
TGTGCCAGCAGCCCACAGGGTGCCGGTGGCTACACCTTC
>TRBV11-2|-|-|TRBJ1-1
CASSSKPQNTEAFF
TGTGCCAGCAGCTCTAAACCACAGAACACTGAAGCTTTCTTT
>TRBV29-1|-|TRBD1|TRBJ2-4
CSVVEQGQNIQYF
TGCAGCGTTGTGGAACAGGGGCAAAACATTCAGTACTTC
>TRBV6-5|once|TRBD1|TRBJ1-1
CASSLDRGITEAFF
TGTGCCAGCAGTTTGGACAGGGGGATTACTGAAGCTTTCTTT
>TRBV5-1|-|-|TRBJ2-1
CASSFGESSYNEQFF
TGCGCCAGCAGCTTTGGGGAGAGCTCCTACAATGAGCAGTTCTTC
>TRBV2|-|-|TRBJ1-5
CASSERIEWGWGNQPQHF
TGTGCCAGCAGTGAACGGATAGAGTGGGGGTGGGGCAATCAGCCCCAGCATTTT
>TRBV5-6|-|-|TRBJ2-2
CASSLGETGELFF
TGTGCCAGCAGCTTGGGTGAGACCGGGGAGCTGTTTTTT
>TRBV13|-|-|TRBJ2-7
CASSPGRSYEQYF
TGTGCCAGCAGCCCGGGCCGTTCCTACGAGCAGTACTTC
>TRBV5-6|-|TRBD1|TRBJ2-3
CASSLKGQGILDTQYF
TGTGCCAGCAGCCTAAAGGGACAGGGAATCTTAGATACGCAGTATTTT
>TRBV30|-|TRBD1|TRBJ1-3
CAWSVGQGDDYTIYF
TGTGCCTGGAGTGTGGGACAGGGAGACGACTACACCATATATTTT
>TRBV5-1|-|-|TRBJ1-6
CASSQRQNSPLHF
TGCGCCAGCAGCCAAAGACAGAATTCACCCCTCCACTTT
>TRBV11-2|few|-|TRBJ2-3
CASSLVAARSTDTQYF
TGTGCCAGCAGCTTAGTAGCAGCAAGAAGCACAGATACGCAGTATTTT
>TRBV27|once|-|TRBJ2-2
CASSPTIEALANTGELFF
TGTGCCAGCAGTCCCACCATCGAGGCGCTCGCGAACACCGGGGAGCTGTTTTTT
>TRBV27|-|TRBD2|TRBJ2-2
CATTGTSAGELFF
TGTGCCACAACCGGGACTAGCGCCGGGGAGCTGTTTTTT
>TRBV29-1|-|TRBD2|TRBJ2-1
CSVDGASGHEYYNEQFF
TGCAGCGTTGATGGGGCTAGCGGACACGAATACTACAATGAGCAGTTCTTC
>TRBV4-1|-|TRBD1|TRBJ2-1
CASSQLDRGSEQFF
TGCGCCAGCAGCCAATTGGACAGGGGGAGTGAGCAGTTCTTC
>TRBV7-9|-|TRBD1|TRBJ1-1
CASSSQTGGEAFF
TGTGCCAGCAGCTCCCAGACAGGGGGTGAAGCTTTCTTT
>TRBV30|few|TRBD1|TRBJ1-6
CARAEKQGSSPLHF
TGTGCCCGAGCCGAAAAACAGGGGAGTTCACCCCTCCACTTT
>TRBV4-1|-|TRBD2|TRBJ2-7
CASSQDRSRESSYEQYF
TGCGCCAGCAGCCAAGATCGATCGCGGGAGAGCTCCTACGAGCAGTACTTC
>TRBV11-2|once|-|TRBJ2-7
CASSLDAGTNSYEQYF
TGTGCCAGCAGCTTAGATGCGGGGACAAATTCCTACGAGCAGTACTTC
>TRBV5-6|-|-|TRBJ2-1
CASSLGKGTYNEQFF
TGTGCCAGCAGCTTGGGAAAAGGGACATACAATGAGCAGTTCTTC
>TRBV15|-|-|TRBJ2-5
CATSRARDSQETQYF
TGTGCCACCAGCAGAGCCCGGGATTCTCAAGAGACCCAGTACTTC
>TRBV29-1|-|TRBD1|TRBJ1-2
CSVVGPREGTGATNYGYTF
TGCAGCGTTGTGGGGCCTCGGGAGGGGACAGGGGCTACTAACTATGGCTACACCTTC
>TRBV10-3|-|-|TRBJ2-7
CAISVYRTYEQYF
TGTGCCATCAGTGTTTACCGTACCTACGAGCAGTACTTC
>TRBV19|-|-|TRBJ2-4
CASSPRTERDIQYF
TGTGCCAGTAGTCCCCGGACAGAACGAGATATTCAGTACTTC
>TRBV11-2|-|TRBD1|TRBJ2-7
CASRDPRQGPWGQYF
TGTGCCAGCAGGGACCCCAGACAGGGCCCGTGGGGGCAGTACTTC
>TRBV27|-|-|TRBJ1-1
CASSLGHINTEAFF
TGTGCCAGCAGTTTGGGACATATTAACACTGAAGCTTTCTTT
>TRBV30|-|-|TRBJ2-3
CAWSQQGADTQYF
TGTGCCTGGAGTCAACAGGGCGCAGATACGCAGTATTTT
>TRBV30|-|-|TRBJ1-5
CAWSVGGSNQPQHF
TGTGCCTGGAGTGTAGGCGGGAGCAATCAGCCCCAGCATTTT
>TRBV27|-|-|TRBJ2-2
CASSFYDTGELFF
TGTGCCAGCAGTTTTTACGACACCGGGGAGCTGTTTTTT
>TRBV6-5|-|TRBD1|TRBJ1-1
CASTRQGYTEAFF
TGTGCCAGCACCCGACAGGGGTACACTGAAGCTTTCTTT
>TRBV27|-|-|TRBJ2-1
CASSPPQGRSYNEQFF
TGTGCCAGCAGTCCGCCGCAGGGGCGCTCCTACAATGAGCAGTTCTTC
>TRBV10-3|once|TRBD2|TRBJ2-1
CAISESPGGSYNEQFF
TGTGCCATCAGTGAGTCGCCGGGGGGCTCCTACAATGAGCAGTTCTTC
>TRBV27|-|-|TRBJ2-7
CASAPGRPYEQYF
TGTGCCAGCGCCCCGGGACGGCCCTACGAGCAGTACTTC
>TRBV30|-|-|TRBJ2-1
CACRGIYNEQFF
TGTGCCTGCCGGGGGATCTACAATGAGCAGTTCTTC
>TRBV2|-|-|TRBJ2-4
CAREDRGKNIQYF
TGTGCCAGAGAAGACAGAGGCAAAAACATTCAGTACTTC
>TRBV7-9|-|-|TRBJ2-7
CASSQDREQYF
TGTGCCAGCAGCCAGGACCGGGAGCAGTACTTC
>TRBV6-5|-|TRBD1|TRBJ2-7
CASSYTPTGEEQYF
TGTGCCAGCAGTTACACCCCGACAGGGGAGGAGCAGTACTTC
>TRBV29-1|-|-|TRBJ1-2
CSVGGEGGYGYTF
TGCAGCGTTGGGGGGGAGGGAGGCTATGGCTACACCTTC
>TRBV13|-|-|TRBJ2-7
CASSWGGGKSSYEQYF
TGTGCCAGCAGCTGGGGTGGCGGGAAGAGCTCCTACGAGCAGTACTTC
>TRBV19|-|TRBD2|TRBJ2-3
CASSGGAADTQYF
TGTGCCAGTAGCGGGGGGGCCGCAGATACGCAGTATTTT
>TRBV19|few|-|TRBJ2-1
CASSIDQQGGNEQFF
TGTGCCAGTAGTATAGATCAACAGGGTGGGAATGAGCAGTTCTTC
>TRBV29-1|few|TRBD1|TRBJ2-7
CSVEGQGASYEQYF
TGCAGCGTTGAAGGACAGGGGGCGTCCTACGAGCAGTACTTC
>TRBV27|-|-|TRBJ2-5
CASSLGETQYF
TGTGCCAGCAGTTTAGGGGAGACCCAGTACTTC
>TRBV7-8|-|-|TRBJ2-7
CASSWDGSPYEQYF
TGTGCCAGCAGCTGGGACGGGTCACCGTACGAGCAGTACTTC
>TRBV28|-|TRBD1|TRBJ2-7
CASSLSRQGSYEQYF
TGTGCCAGCAGTTTATCCCGACAGGGCTCCTACGAGCAGTACTTC